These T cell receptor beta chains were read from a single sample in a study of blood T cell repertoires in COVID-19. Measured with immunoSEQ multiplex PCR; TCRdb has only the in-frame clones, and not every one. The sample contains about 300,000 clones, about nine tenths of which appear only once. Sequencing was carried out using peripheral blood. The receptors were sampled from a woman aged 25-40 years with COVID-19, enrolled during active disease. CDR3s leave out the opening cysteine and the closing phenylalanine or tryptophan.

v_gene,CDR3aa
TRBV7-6,ASSAAGAGAQETQY
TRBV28,ASSRTTGQGGGSPLH
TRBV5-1,ATRGDRAGGYT
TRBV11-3,ASSPWTVRIEAF
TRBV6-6,ASSFPGTGPEAF
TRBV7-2,ASSDWGVGSPLH
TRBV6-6,ASSRIKSGGTDTQY
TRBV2,ASSEAGREWEKLF
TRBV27,ASSPRYETKRTDTQY
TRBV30,AWSAEQGRNSPLH
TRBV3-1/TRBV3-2,ASSQEFSTSETGGETQY
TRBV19,ASRDNRNLNYGYT
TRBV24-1,ATGQYTGELF
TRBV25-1,ASRTGVEQY
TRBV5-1,ASKWGQGINTGELF
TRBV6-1,ASSHPGGGNSPLH
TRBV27,ASSLSGVNQPQH
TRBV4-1,ASSPATSLPGELF
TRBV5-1,ASSRTGPNTEAF
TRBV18,ASSPREARVGTEAF
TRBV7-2,ASSLSGQGYYGYT
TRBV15,ATSRAGGAGNGYT
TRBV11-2,ASSHGLAGRGGELF
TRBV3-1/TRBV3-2,ASSQDGGRAGTDTQY
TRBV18,ASSPSDSSSYNSPLH
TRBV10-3,AISEGGNDQPQH
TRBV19,ASSDSQGTSGGRDTQY
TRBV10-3,AISSSSGTGPYNEQF
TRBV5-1,ASSLENMETQY
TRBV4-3,ASSPSPLAGGPNEQF
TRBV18,ASSRRQGRDTEAF
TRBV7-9,ASSARGGSDNQPQH
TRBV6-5,ASSRATQETQY
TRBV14,ASSQLGQGNTEAF
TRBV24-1,ATSAHSTSGGTYEQY
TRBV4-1,ASSRTDTEAF
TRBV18,ASSPSQETQY
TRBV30,AWSVERTSGWDTQY
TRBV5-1,ASSISGGAHEQF
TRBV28,ASKTGGYGGEAF
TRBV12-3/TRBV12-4,ASSLMSYGYT
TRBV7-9,ASSSSGGLYNEQF
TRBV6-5,ASTKTGQGAYQY
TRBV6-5,ASRPTGLKNIQY
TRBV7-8,ASRLRDSVDTGELF
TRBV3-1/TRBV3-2,ASSQGDRNEKLF
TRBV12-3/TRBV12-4,ASSFGRTQY
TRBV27,ASSSQGTGELF
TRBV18,ASSPQTTGQGVHQPQH
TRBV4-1,ASSQGSGGAYEQY
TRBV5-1,ASSSGGALGEQY
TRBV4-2,ASSQDRGGDQPQH
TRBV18,ASSPRTGNTDEQY
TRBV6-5,ASTLGGVGNTIY
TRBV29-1,SVEAVRGSGYT
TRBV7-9,ASTLGLAGGTDTQY
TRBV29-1,SVRDTNTIY
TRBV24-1,ATSDGVSSREKLF